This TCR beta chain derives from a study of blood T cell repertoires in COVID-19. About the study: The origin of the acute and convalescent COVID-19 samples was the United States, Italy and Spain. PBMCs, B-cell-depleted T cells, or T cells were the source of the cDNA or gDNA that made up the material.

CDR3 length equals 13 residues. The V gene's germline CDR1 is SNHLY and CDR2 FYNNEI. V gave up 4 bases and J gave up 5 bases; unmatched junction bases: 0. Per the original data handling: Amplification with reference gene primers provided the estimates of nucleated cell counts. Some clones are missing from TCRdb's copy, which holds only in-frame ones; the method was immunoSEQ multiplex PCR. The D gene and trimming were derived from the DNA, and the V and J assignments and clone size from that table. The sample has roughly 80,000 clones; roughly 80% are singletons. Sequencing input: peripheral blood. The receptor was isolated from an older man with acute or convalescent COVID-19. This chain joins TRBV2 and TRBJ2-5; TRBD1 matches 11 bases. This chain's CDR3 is CASSGDRGETQYF. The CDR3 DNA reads TGTGCCAGCAGTGGGGACAGGGGGGAGACCCAGTACTTC.